This passage covers 24 T cell receptor beta chains from one sample sequenced in a study of technical replicates of blood from a few donors. Only in-frame clones appear in the TCRdb table, and some are missing; sequencing was by immunoSEQ multiplex PCR. The sample has some 80,000 clones, less than 95% seen once. Sequencing was done on a sample of T cells isolated from PBMCs. These receptors all stem from a human donor in good health.

The rearrangement uses TRBV6-6 and TRBJ1-2, with D unresolved. The CDR3 is 13 amino acids. Trimming removed 4 bases at V and 3 bases at J, with 9 bases between. Germline V CDR1 and CDR2: MNHNY, SVGAGI (reference sequence). The CDR3 DNA reads as TGTGCCAGCAGTTCCACGAGGGACTATGGCTACACCTTC. Protein product: CASSSTRDYGYTF.

The chain couples TRBV11-3 to TRBJ2-1; 7 nucleotides align to TRBD2. CDR3 length: 16 residues. Germline CDR1 reads SGHNT; CDR2 reads YENEEA. J lost 1 base, V lost 1 base, and 4 bases had no gene match. Here the CDR3 reads CASSLVARESYNEQFF. In DNA form, the CDR3 reads TGTGCCAGCAGCTTAGTCGCGCGGGAGTCCTACAATGAGCAGTTCTTC.

The CDR3 loop reads CASSGRLADSTDTQYF. In nucleotides, the CDR3 is TGTGCCAGCAGCGGCCGACTAGCGGATAGCACAGATACGCAGTATTTT. The V and J genes are TRBV9 and TRBJ2-3; 9 bases line up with TRBD2. The V gene end was trimmed by 3 bases and the J gene end by 0 bases; junction bases not matched to a gene: 5. Germline lookup yields CDR1 SGDLS and CDR2 YYNGEE. The CDR3 is made up of 16 amino acids.

This chain connects TRBV19 to TRBJ2-7, with D maybe TRBD1 (6 bases). This CDR3 has 14 amino acids. Germline V gene data show CDR1 as LNHDA and CDR2 as SQIVND (reference sequence). Trimming took 6 bases from V and 0 from J, leaving 12 bases between them. The CDR3 reads CASSQKQGSYEQYF. For the CDR3, the DNA is TGTGCCAGTAGCCAAAAACAGGGCTCCTACGAGCAGTACTTC.

This chain links TRBV4-3 with TRBJ2-7; tentative D call: TRBD2 (5 bases). In germline, CDR1 is LGHNA, CDR2 YSLEER. The V gene lost 2 bases and the J gene lost 2 bases, with 10 bases spanning the gap. The CDR3 length is 14 residues. This CDR3 reads CASSQFLAAYEQYF. The CDR3 bases are TGCGCCAGCAGCCAATTCCTAGCAGCCTACGAGCAGTACTTC.

The rearrangement links TRBV7-9 to TRBJ2-5; D is perhaps TRBD1 (5 bases). Germline V gene sequence: CDR1 SEHNR, CDR2 FQNEAQ (reference sequence). The CDR3 sequence is 14 residues long. Trimming pared 6 bases from V and 2 bases from J, leaving 13 bases between. CDR3 loop: CASSRPGHQETQYF. The CDR3 nucleotides are TGTGCCAGCAGTAGGCCAGGACATCAAGAGACCCAGTACTTC.

This chain uses TRBV2 with TRBJ1-1, with TRBD1 as a possible D gene (6 bases). This CDR3 has 14 amino acids. Germline CDR1 and CDR2: SNHLY and FYNNEI. Trimming took off 2 bases at V and 8 bases at J, with 15 bases between the two ends. The CDR3 region has the DNA TGTGCCAGCAGTGAATCGGGACAAAATGGAGAAGCTTTCTTT. It yields the protein CASSESGQNGEAFF.

This chain links TRBV10-3 with TRBJ1-4; no clear D gene. This CDR3 region has 15 residues. Looked up from germline, CDR1 is ENHRY and CDR2 is SYGVKD. Between the trimmed V and J ends, which lost 7 bases and 0 bases, there was a span of 12 bases. For the CDR3, the DNA is TGTGCCATCAAAGAGGATCTTGCAACTAATGAAAAACTGTTTTTT. Translated, it gives CAIKEDLATNEKLFF.

V and J are TRBV2 and TRBJ2-1; 7 nucleotides agree with TRBD1. J lost 9 bases, V lost 5 bases, and 13 bases had no gene match. The CDR3 is 15 amino acids. Germline V gene data show CDR1 as SNHLY and CDR2 as FYNNEI. For the CDR3, the DNA is TGTGCCAGCAGTCAAAGAGACAGGGCGCTATTTGAGCAGTTCTTC. This codes for CASSQRDRALFEQFF. Looking up the rest from reference TRBV2 and TRBJ2-1 gives the full variable domain: EPEVTQTPSHQVTQMGQEVILRCVPISNHLYFYWYRQILGQKVEFLVSFYNNEISEKSEIFDDQFSVERPDGSNFTLKIRSTKLEDSAMYFCASSQRDRALFEQFFGPGTRLTVL.

This sequence joins TRBV27 and TRBJ2-5, with D maybe TRBD2 (7 bases). The germline V gene has CDR1 MNHEY and CDR2 SMNVEV (reference sequence). V lost 6 bases and J lost 1, with 18 bases in between. The CDR3 contains 16 residues. The CDR3 spells CASSILGGRSQETQYF. DNA of the CDR3: TGTGCCAGCAGCATACTGGGGGGGCGAAGCCAAGAGACCCAGTACTTC.

V and J are TRBV6-5 and TRBJ2-1, with 9 bases aligning to TRBD2. V lost 9 bases and J lost 8; bases outside the gene matches: 14. Germline values: CDR1 MNHEY, CDR2 SVGAGI. The CDR3 extends over 15 amino acids. The CDR3 coding sequence is TGTGCCAGTGGGACCGGGACTAGCATATTTTATGAGCAGTTCTTC. Encoded protein: CASGTGTSIFYEQFF.

This clone was seen only once. The V and J genes are TRBV30 and TRBJ1-4; a weak D match, TRBD1 (5 bases). CDR1 is GTSNPN and CDR2 is SVGIG in the germline V gene (reference sequence). With 2 bases removed from V and 7 bases from J, the gap between germline ends came to 11 bases. The CDR3 has 13 amino acids. In DNA form, the CDR3 reads TGTGCCTGGAGTCAGGGAGGCGGTGAAAAACTGTTTTTT. Amino acid sequence: CAWSQGGGEKLFF.

This chain links TRBV7-3 with TRBJ2-2, with 7 bases identical to TRBD2. V shed 5 bases and J 4 bases; nucleotides not matched to a gene: 13. The CDR3 has 17 residues. CDR1 is SGHTA and CDR2 is FQGTGA in the germline V gene. DNA of the CDR3: TGTGCCAGCAGCCCCCGCGGGGGTTGGGGTGGCACCGGGGAGCTGTTTTTT. Protein sequence: CASSPRGGWGGTGELFF.

The gene calls are TRBV11-3 and TRBJ2-7, with D perhaps TRBD2 (5 bases). Deletions cut 0 bases from V and 2 bases from J, with 14 bases between. The germline gives CDR1 SGHNT, CDR2 YENEEA. The CDR3 runs to 16 residues. CDR3 DNA: TGTGCCAGCAGCTTAGAGGTCGGTCACGGGGCCTACGAGCAGTACTTC. Encoded protein: CASSLEVGHGAYEQYF.

CDR3 loop: CSVGDRVNQPQHF. The CDR3 DNA is TGCAGCGTTGGGGACAGGGTAAATCAGCCCCAGCATTTT. V is TRBV29-1 and J is TRBJ1-5; 9 nucleotides match TRBD1. CDR1 and CDR2 (germline): SQVTM, ANQGSEA. V lost 4 bases and J lost 4; bases outside the gene matches: 2. The CDR3 has 13 amino acids.

This chain uses TRBV7-9 with TRBJ1-1, with D uncertain. This CDR3 is 18 amino acids long. The germline gives CDR1 SEHNR, CDR2 FQNEAQ (reference sequence). V lost 1 base, J lost 1 base, and 19 bases lay in between. The CDR3 reads CASSLELDLGSGNTEAFF. The CDR3 nucleotides are TGTGCCAGCAGCTTAGAATTGGACTTGGGTTCAGGGAACACTGAAGCTTTCTTT.

V usage is TRBV19 and J usage is TRBJ2-1; D uncertain. The V end lost 6 bases, the J end lost 8 bases, and 14 bases lay between the germline ends. CDR1 is LNHDA and CDR2 is SQIVND in the germline V gene (reference sequence). The CDR3 contains 13 residues. CDR3 sequence (DNA): TGTGCCAGTAGGCCTAGAAGTAACGATGAGCAGTTCTTC. Translated, it gives CASRPRSNDEQFF.

A remark on this clone: At one boundary the junction diverges from the germline segment, which might be a read error. The chain couples TRBV7-2 to TRBJ2-3; weak D call: TRBD2 (6 bases). CDR1 is SGHTA, CDR2 FQGNSA, per germline. The CDR3 is made up of 15 amino acids. The CDR3 region is CASSLEGSSTATQYF. CDR3 in DNA: TGTGCCAGCAGCTTGGAGGGGTCCAGCACAGCTACGCAGTATTTT.

In nucleotides, the CDR3 is TGTGCCAGCAATCGAGGCGTACCAAACCAAGATACGCAGTATTTT. Protein product: CASNRGVPNQDTQYF. The V gene is TRBV2, the J gene TRBJ2-3; no definite D call. V lost 7 bases to trimming and J lost 5 bases, with 19 bases between them. Germline V CDR1 and CDR2: SNHLY, FYNNEI. There are 15 residues in the CDR3. Looking up the rest from reference TRBV2 and TRBJ2-3 gives the full variable domain: EPEVTQTPSHQVTQMGQEVILRCVPISNHLYFYWYRQILGQKVEFLVSFYNNEISEKSEIFDDQFSVERPDGSNFTLKIRSTKLEDSAMYFCASNRGVPNQDTQYFGPGTRLTVL.

V and J are TRBV19 and TRBJ1-1; weak D call: TRBD1 (6 bases). The CDR3 spans 15 residues. The V end lost 6 bases, the J end lost 5 bases, and 19 bases lay between the germline ends. Germline-derived CDR1 and CDR2 are LNHDA and SQIVND (reference sequence). CDR3: CASSLGGPWGTEAFF. Written as DNA, the CDR3 is TGTGCCAGTAGCCTCGGGGGGCCTTGGGGGACTGAAGCTTTCTTT.

V gene TRBV2 combines with J gene TRBJ2-2, with TRBD1 matching 10 bases. CDR3 length: 14 amino acids. The J segment lost 3 bases and the V segment lost 7 bases, leaving 2 bases of the junction unmatched. CDR1 is SNHLY and CDR2 is FYNNEI in the germline V gene. CDR3 residues: CASKDRGHTGELFF. The CDR3 coding sequence is TGTGCCAGCAAAGACAGGGGGCACACCGGGGAGCTGTTTTTT.

The CDR3 bases are TGTGCCAGCATGAGCTCCTACAATGAGCAGTTCTTC. It specifies CASMSSYNEQFF. The V and J genes are TRBV14 and TRBJ2-1; no reliable D call. Trimming took 7 bases from V and 0 from J, leaving 4 bases between them. Germline-derived CDR1 and CDR2 are SGHDN and FVKESK. There are 12 residues in the CDR3.

This clone is a singleton in its sample. V gene TRBV7-2 combines with J gene TRBJ1-5, with 8 bases aligning to TRBD1. V lost 6 bases and J lost 11; bases outside the gene matches: 15. CDR1 and CDR2 (germline): SGHTA, FQGNSA. This CDR3 has 15 residues. CDR3 residues: CASSLGGQGLLAQHF. CDR3 nucleotide sequence: TGTGCCAGCAGTCTAGGAGGACAGGGCCTCTTAGCCCAGCATTTT.

The chain is built from TRBV6-1 and TRBJ1-2, with a weak D call TRBD1 (6 bases). The germline V gene has CDR1 MNHNS and CDR2 SASEGT. Trimming shortened V by 6 bases and J by 2 bases, and 10 bases separated the two germline ends. The CDR3 runs 13 residues. CDR3 DNA sequence: TGTGCCAGCAGGATGGACAGAAACTATGGCTACACCTTC. As protein: CASRMDRNYGYTF.